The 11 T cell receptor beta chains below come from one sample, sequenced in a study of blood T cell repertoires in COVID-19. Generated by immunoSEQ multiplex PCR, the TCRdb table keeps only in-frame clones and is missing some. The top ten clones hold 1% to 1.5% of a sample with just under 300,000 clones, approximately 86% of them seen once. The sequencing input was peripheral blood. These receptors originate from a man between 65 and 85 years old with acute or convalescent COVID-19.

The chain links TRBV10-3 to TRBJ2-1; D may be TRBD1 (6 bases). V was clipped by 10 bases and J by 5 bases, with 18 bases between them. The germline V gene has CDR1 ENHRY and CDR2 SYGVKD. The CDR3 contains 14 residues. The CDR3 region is CASTRDTSHNEQFF. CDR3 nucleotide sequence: TGTGCCAGCACCCGGGACACATCACACAATGAGCAGTTCTTC.

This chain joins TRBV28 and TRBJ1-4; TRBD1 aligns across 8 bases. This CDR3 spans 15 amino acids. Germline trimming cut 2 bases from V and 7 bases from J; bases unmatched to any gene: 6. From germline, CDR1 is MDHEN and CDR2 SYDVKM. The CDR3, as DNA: TGTGCCAGCAGTTTAAGCAGGGGGCGATCTGAAAAACTGTTTTTT. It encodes CASSLSRGRSEKLFF.

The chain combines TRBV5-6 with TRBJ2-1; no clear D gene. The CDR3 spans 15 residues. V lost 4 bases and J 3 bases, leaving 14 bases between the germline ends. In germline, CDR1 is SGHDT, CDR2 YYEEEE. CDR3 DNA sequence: TGTGCCAGCAGCAGTGGGTTGGCTAGCTACAATGAGCAGTTCTTC. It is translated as CASSSGLASYNEQFF. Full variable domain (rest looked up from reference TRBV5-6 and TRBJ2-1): DAGVTQSPTHLIKTRGQQVTLRCSPKSGHDTVSWYQQALGQGPQFIFQYYEEEERQRGNFPDRFSGHQFPNYSSELNVNALLLGDSALYLCASSSGLASYNEQFFGPGTRLTVL.

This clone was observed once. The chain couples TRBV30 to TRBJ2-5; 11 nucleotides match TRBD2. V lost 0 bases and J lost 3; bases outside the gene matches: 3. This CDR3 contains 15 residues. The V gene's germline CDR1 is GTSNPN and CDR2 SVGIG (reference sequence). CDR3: CAWSVSGLAEETQYF. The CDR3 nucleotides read TGTGCCTGGAGTGTATCGGGACTAGCGGAAGAGACCCAGTACTTC.

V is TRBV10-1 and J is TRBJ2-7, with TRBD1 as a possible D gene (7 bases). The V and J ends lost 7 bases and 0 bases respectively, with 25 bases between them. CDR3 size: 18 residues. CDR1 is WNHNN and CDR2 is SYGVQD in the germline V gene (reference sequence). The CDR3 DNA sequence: TGCGCCAGCATATTCCCAGGGGGGCCGAGGCGAGTCTCCTACGAGCAGTACTTC. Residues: CASIFPGGPRRVSYEQYF.

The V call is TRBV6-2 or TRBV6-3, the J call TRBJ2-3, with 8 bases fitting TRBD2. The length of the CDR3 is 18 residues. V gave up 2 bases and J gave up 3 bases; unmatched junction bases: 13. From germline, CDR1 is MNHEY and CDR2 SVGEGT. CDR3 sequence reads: CASSYRAGRTGGTDTQYF. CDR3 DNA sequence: TGTGCCAGCAGTTACCGTGCGGGAAGGACGGGAGGGACAGATACGCAGTATTTT.

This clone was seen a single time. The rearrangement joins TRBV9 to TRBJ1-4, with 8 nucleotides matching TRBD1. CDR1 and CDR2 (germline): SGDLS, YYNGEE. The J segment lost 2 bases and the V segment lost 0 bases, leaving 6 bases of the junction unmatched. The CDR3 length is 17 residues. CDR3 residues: CASSVDSRGRTNEKLFF. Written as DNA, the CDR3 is TGTGCCAGCAGCGTAGATTCCAGGGGGCGTACTAATGAAAAACTGTTTTTT.

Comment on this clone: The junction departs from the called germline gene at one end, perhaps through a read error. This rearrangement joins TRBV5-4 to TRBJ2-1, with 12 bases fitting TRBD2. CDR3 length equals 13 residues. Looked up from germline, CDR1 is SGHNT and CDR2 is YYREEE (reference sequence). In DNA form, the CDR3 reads TGTGCCAGCAGCTTGCCGACTAGCGGGGGATCAGTCTTC. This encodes CASSLPTSGGSVF.

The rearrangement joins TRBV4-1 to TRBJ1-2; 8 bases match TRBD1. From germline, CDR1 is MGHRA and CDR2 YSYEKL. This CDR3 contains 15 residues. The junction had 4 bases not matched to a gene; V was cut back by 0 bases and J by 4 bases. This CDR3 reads CASSQEGTGGYGYTF. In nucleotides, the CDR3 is TGCGCCAGCAGCCAAGAAGGCACAGGGGGCTATGGCTACACCTTC.

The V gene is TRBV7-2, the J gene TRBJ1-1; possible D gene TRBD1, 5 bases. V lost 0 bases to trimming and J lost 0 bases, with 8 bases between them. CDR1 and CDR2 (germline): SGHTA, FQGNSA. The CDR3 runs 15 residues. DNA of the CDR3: TGTGCCAGCAGCTTAGCGGCAGGGTTGAACACTGAAGCTTTCTTT. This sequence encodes CASSLAAGLNTEAFF.

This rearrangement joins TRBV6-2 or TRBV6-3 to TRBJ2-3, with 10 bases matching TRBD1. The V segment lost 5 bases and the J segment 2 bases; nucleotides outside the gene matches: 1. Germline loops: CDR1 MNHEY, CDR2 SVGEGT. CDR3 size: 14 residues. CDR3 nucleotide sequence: TGTGCCAGCAGTGACAGGGGGCACACAGATACGCAGTATTTT. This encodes CASSDRGHTDTQYF.